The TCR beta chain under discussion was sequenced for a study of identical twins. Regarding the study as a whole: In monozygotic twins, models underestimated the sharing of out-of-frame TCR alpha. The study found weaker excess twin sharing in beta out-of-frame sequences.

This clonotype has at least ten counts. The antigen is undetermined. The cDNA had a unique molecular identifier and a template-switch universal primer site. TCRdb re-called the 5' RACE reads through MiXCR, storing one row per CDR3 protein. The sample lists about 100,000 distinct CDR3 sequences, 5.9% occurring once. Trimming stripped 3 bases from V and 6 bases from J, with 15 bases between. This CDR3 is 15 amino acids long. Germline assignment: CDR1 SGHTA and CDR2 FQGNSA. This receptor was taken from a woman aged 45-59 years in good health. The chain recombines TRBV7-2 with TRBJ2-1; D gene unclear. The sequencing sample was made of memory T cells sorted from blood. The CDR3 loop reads CASSFDPGSLNEQFF. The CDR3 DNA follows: TGTGCCAGCAGCTTCGATCCGGGTTCCCTCAATGAGCAGTTCTTC.